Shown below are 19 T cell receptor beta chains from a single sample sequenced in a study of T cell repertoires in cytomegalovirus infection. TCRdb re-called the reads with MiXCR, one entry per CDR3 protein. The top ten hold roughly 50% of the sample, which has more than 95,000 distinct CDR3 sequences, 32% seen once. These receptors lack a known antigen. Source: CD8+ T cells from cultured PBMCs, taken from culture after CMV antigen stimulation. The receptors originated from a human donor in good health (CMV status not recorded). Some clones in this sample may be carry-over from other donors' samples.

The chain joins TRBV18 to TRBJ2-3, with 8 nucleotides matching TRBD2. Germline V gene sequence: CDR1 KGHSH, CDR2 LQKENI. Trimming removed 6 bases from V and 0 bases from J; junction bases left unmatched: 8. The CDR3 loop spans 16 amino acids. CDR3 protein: CASSFQERGSTDTQYF. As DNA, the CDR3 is TGTGCCAGCTCGTTCCAGGAGCGGGGGAGCACAGATACGCAGTATTTT.

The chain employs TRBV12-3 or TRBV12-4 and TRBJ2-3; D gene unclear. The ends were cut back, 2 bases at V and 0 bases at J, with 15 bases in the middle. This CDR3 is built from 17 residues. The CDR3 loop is CASSLREGIPSTDTQYF. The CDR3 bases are TGTGCCAGCAGTTTAAGGGAAGGGATTCCTAGCACAGATACGCAGTATTTT.

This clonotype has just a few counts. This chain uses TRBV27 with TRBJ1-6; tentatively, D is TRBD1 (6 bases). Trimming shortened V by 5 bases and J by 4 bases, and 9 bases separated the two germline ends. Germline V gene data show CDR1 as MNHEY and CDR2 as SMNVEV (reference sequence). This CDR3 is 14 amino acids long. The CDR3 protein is CASSVQGYNSPLHF. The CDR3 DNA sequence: TGTGCCAGCAGTGTACAGGGTTATAATTCACCCCTCCACTTT.

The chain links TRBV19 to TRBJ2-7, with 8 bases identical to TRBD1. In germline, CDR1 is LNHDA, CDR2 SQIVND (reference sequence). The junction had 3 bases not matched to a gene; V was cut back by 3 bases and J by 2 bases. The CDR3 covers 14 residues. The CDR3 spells CASSISGQAYEQYF. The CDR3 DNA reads TGTGCCAGTAGTATCTCGGGACAGGCCTACGAGCAGTACTTC.

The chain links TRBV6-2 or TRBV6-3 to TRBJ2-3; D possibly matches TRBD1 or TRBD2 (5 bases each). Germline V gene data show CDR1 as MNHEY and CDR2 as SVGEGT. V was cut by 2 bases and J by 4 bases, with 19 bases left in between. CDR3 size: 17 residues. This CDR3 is CASSYSRDGQGADTQYF. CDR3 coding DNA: TGTGCCAGCAGTTACAGTCGGGACGGGCAAGGGGCAGATACGCAGTATTTT.

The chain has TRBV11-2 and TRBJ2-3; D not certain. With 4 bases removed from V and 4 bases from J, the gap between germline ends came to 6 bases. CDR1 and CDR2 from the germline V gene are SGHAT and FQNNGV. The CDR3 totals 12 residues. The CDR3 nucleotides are TGTGCCAGCAGCTCCCAGCCAGATACGCAGTATTTT. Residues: CASSSQPDTQYF.

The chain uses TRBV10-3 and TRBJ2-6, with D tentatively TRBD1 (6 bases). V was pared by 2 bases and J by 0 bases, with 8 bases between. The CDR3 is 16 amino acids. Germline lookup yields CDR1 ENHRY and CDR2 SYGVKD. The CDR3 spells CAISEEGGSGANVLTF. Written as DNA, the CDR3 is TGTGCCATCAGTGAGGAAGGGGGCTCTGGGGCCAACGTCCTGACTTTC.

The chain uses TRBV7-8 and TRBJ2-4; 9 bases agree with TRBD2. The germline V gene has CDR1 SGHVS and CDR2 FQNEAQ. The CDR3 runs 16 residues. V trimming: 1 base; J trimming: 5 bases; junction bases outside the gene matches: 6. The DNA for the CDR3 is TGTGCCAGCAGCTTAGGGCCTAGCGGGAAGGAAAACATTCAGTACTTC. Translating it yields CASSLGPSGKENIQYF.

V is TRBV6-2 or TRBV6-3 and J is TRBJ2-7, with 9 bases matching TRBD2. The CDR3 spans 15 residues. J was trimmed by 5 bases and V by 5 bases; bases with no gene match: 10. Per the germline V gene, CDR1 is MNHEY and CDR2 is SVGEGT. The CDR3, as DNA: TGTGCCAGCAGTACTACTAGCGGGCCCCCCAACGAGCAGTACTTC. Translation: CASSTTSGPPNEQYF.

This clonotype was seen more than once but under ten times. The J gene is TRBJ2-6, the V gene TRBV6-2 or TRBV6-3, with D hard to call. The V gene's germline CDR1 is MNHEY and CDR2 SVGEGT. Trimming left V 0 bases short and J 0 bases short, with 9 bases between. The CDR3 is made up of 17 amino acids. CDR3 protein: CASSYSTWNSGANVLTF. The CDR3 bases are TGTGCCAGCAGTTACTCGACGTGGAACTCTGGGGCCAACGTCCTGACTTTC.

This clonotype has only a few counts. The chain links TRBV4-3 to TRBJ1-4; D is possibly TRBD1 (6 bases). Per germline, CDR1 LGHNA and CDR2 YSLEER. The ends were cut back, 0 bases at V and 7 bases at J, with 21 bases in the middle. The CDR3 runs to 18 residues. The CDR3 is CASSQDWVGGGFGEKLFF. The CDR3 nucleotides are TGCGCCAGCAGCCAAGATTGGGTAGGGGGTGGTTTCGGTGAAAAACTGTTTTTT.

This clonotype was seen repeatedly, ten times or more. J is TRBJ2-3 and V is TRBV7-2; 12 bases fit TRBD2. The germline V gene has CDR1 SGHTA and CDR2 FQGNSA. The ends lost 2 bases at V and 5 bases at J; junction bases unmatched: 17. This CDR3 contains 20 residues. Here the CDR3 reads CASSLIARASGGAWGDTQYF. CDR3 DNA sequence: TGTGCCAGCAGCTTAATCGCAAGGGCTAGCGGGGGGGCCTGGGGAGATACGCAGTATTTT.

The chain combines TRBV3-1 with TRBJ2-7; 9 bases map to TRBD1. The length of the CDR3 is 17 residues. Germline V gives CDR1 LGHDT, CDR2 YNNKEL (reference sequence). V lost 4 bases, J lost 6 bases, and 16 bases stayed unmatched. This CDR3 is CASSRARGQGHGSEQYF. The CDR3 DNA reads TGTGCCAGCAGCCGAGCCCGGGGACAGGGTCATGGATCCGAGCAGTACTTC.

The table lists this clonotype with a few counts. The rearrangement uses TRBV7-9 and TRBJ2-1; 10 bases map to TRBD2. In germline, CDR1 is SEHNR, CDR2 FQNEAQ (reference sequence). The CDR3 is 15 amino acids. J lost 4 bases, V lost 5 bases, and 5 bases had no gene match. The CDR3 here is CASSASGGAYNEQFF. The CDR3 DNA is TGTGCCAGCAGCGCAAGCGGGGGGGCATACAATGAGCAGTTCTTC.

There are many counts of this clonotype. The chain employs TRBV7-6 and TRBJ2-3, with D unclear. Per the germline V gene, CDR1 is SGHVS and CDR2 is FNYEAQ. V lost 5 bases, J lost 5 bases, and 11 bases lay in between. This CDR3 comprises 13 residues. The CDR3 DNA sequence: TGTGCCAGCAGCCCACTTTCGGTAGATACGCAGTATTTT. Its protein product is CASSPLSVDTQYF.

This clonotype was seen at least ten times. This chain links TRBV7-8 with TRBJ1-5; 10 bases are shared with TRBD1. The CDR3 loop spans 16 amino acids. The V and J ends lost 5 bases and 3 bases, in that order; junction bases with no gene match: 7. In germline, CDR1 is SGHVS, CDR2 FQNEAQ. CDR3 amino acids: CASSTGTGEVNQPQHF. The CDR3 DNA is TGTGCCAGCAGCACTGGGACAGGGGAGGTCAATCAGCCCCAGCATTTT.

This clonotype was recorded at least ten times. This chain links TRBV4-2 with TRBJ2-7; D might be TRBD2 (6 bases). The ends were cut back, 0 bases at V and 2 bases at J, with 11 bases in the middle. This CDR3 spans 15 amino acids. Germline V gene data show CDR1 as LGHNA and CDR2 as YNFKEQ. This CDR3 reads CASSQETGVTYEQYF. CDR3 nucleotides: TGTGCCAGCAGCCAAGAAACGGGGGTCACCTACGAGCAGTACTTC.

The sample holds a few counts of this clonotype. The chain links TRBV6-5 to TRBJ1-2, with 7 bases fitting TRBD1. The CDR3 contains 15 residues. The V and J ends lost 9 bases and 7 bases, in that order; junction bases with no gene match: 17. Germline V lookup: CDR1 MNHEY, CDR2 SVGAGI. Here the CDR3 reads CASINLGGLRLGYTF. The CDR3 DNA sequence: TGTGCCAGTATAAACCTAGGGGGCCTAAGACTTGGCTACACCTTC.

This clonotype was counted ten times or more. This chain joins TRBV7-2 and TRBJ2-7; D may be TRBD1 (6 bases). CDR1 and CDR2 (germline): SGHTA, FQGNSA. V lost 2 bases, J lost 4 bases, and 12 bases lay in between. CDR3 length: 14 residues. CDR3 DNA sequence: TGTGCCAGCAGCTTACATGGGGGCGGGTACGAGCAGTACTTC. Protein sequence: CASSLHGGGYEQYF. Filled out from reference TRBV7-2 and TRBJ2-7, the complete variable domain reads GAGVSQSPSNKVTEKGKDVELRCDPISGHTALYWYRQSLGQGLEFLIYFQGNSAPDKSGLPSDRFSAERTGGSVSTLTIQRTQQEDSAVYLCASSLHGGGYEQYFGPGTRLTVT.